Listed here are 16 T cell receptor beta chains from one sample, sequenced in a study of T cells in Graves' hyperthyroidism and ophthalmopathy. There were TCR beta CDR3 regions amplified from RNA transcripts. HTBI primers were used for first-round RT-PCR of the TCR CDR3. TCRdb called the multiplex PCR reads again in MiXCR, with one record for every CDR3 protein. The table has under 500,000 distinct CDR3 sequences, over 13% seen once; the top ten hold 25% to 30%. Material: blood. These TCRs come from a man aged 50 to 59 with Graves' ophthalmopathy.

This clonotype was recorded at least ten times. The chain employs TRBV6-1 and TRBJ2-7; D may be TRBD1 or TRBD2 (5 bases each). Trimming cost V 5 bases and J 5 bases, with 16 bases left between them. Germline CDR1 is MNHNS and CDR2 is SASEGT. The CDR3 sequence is 14 residues long. The CDR3 bases are TGTGCCAGCAGTCTTGAGGGGTATATGAACGAGCAGTACTTC. Its translation is CASSLEGYMNEQYF.

This clonotype has a count of ten or more. V gene TRBV2 combines with J gene TRBJ2-5; 9 bases are a match to TRBD1. This CDR3 is built from 15 residues. Germline loops: CDR1 SNHLY, CDR2 FYNNEI. With V trimmed by 6 bases and J by 4 bases, 9 bases remained unmatched. In nucleotides, the CDR3 is TGTGCCAGCAGCTCACTCACAGGGGGCGTAGAGACCCAGTACTTC. This gives the protein CASSSLTGGVETQYF.

This clonotype was detected many times. The chain carries TRBV12-3 or TRBV12-4 and TRBJ2-2; TRBD2 agrees at 9 bases. With V trimmed by 8 bases and J by 6 bases, 13 bases remained unmatched. The CDR3 totals 16 residues. The CDR3: CASADSTSGYPGELFF. CDR3 coding DNA: TGTGCCAGCGCCGACAGTACTAGCGGGTACCCCGGGGAGCTGTTTTTT.

This clonotype showed up many times. The chain uses TRBV18 and TRBJ1-6, with 7 bases that match TRBD1. The CDR3 covers 15 residues. V shed 6 bases and J 0 bases; nucleotides not matched to a gene: 2. In germline, CDR1 is KGHSH, CDR2 LQKENI. The CDR3 sequence: CASSGDSSYNSPLHF. Written as DNA, the CDR3 is TGTGCCAGCTCGGGGGACAGCTCCTATAATTCACCCCTCCACTTT.

This clonotype was seen more than once but under ten times. The chain combines TRBV20-1 with TRBJ1-1; D is ambiguous. V was clipped by 0 bases and J by 6 bases, with 8 bases between them. The CDR3 is 12 residues long. CDR1 and CDR2 (germline): DFQATT, SNEGSKA (reference sequence). This CDR3 reads CSAREDLPEAFF. The CDR3 bases are TGCAGTGCTAGAGAGGACCTCCCTGAAGCTTTCTTT.

This clonotype was seen ten or more times. The CDR3 spells CSASGTNRPGSYNEQFF. CDR3 nucleotide sequence: TGCAGTGCCTCCGGGACTAACCGGCCGGGATCCTACAATGAGCAGTTCTTC. V usage is TRBV20-1 and J usage is TRBJ2-1; 7 nucleotides agree with TRBD2. In germline, CDR1 is DFQATT, CDR2 SNEGSKA (reference sequence). The CDR3 covers 17 residues. V lost 6 bases, J lost 1 base, and 15 bases stayed unmatched.

This clonotype was counted ten times or more. The J gene is TRBJ2-7, the V gene TRBV6-1; no clear D. Germline assignment: CDR1 MNHNS and CDR2 SASEGT. Trimming took off 5 bases at V and 7 bases at J, with 6 bases between the two ends. The CDR3 runs to 10 residues. The CDR3 DNA reads TGTGCCAGCAGTTCCTTAGAGCAGTACTTC. Its translation: CASSSLEQYF.

V and J are TRBV19 and TRBJ2-7, with TRBD2 identical over 12 bases. V lost 4 bases, J lost 0 bases, and 16 bases stayed unmatched. The CDR3 sequence is 20 residues long. CDR1 and CDR2 from the germline V gene are LNHDA and SQIVND (reference sequence). The CDR3 reads CASSKTPPGLAGKSSYEQYF. The CDR3 coding sequence is TGTGCCAGTAGTAAGACACCACCCGGACTAGCGGGAAAGAGCTCCTACGAGCAGTACTTC.

The rearrangement links TRBV6-1 to TRBJ2-7; 12 bases map to TRBD1. The CDR3 loop spans 14 amino acids. V lost 6 bases and J lost 4; bases outside the gene matches: 4. Per the germline V gene, CDR1 is MNHNS and CDR2 is SASEGT. The CDR3 nucleotides are TGTGCCAGCAGAGGGACAGGGGGCGTGTACGAGCAGTACTTC. Translated: CASRGTGGVYEQYF.

About this clonotype: A junction boundary mismatches the germline segment, possibly from a read error. V and J are TRBV28 and TRBJ2-7; 10 bases agree with TRBD1. This CDR3 is 14 amino acids long. CDR1 is MDHEN and CDR2 is SYDVKM in the germline V gene. Written as DNA, the CDR3 is TGTGCCGGCAGGGACGGGACAGGGGCCGGGGAGCAGTACTTC. Its translation: CAGRDGTGAGEQYF.

This clonotype was seen ten or more times. The chain is built from TRBV10-3 and TRBJ2-1; D is possibly TRBD1 or TRBD2 (5 bases each). This CDR3 contains 15 residues. The germline V gene encodes CDR1 ENHRY and CDR2 SYGVKD. V lost 0 bases to trimming and J lost 6 bases, with 12 bases between them. The CDR3 protein is CAISESPLGVNEQFF. CDR3 coding DNA: TGTGCCATCAGTGAGTCACCCCTGGGGGTCAATGAGCAGTTCTTC.

The chain combines TRBV5-1 with TRBJ2-7; D ambiguous. Trimming shortened V by 5 bases and J by 2 bases, and 8 bases separated the two germline ends. Per the germline V gene, CDR1 is SGHRS and CDR2 is YFSETQ. This CDR3 spans 12 amino acids. CDR3: CASRASAYEQYF. In DNA, the CDR3 is TGCGCCAGCAGGGCGTCAGCCTACGAGCAGTACTTC. Looking up the rest from reference TRBV5-1 and TRBJ2-7 gives the full variable domain: KAGVTQTPRYLIKTRGQQVTLSCSPISGHRSVSWYQQTPGQGLQFLFEYFSETQRNKGNFPGRFSGRQFSNSRSEMNVSTLELGDSALYLCASRASAYEQYFGPGTRLTVT.

This clonotype was counted many times. The gene calls are TRBV3-1 and TRBJ2-7, with 7 bases lining up with TRBD1. This CDR3 region has 15 residues. V was pared by 1 base and J by 3 bases, with 6 bases of the junction left unmatched. Germline CDR1 LGHDT, CDR2 YNNKEL (reference sequence). The CDR3, as DNA: TGTGCCAGCAGCCAAGCTTCGACAGGGATCTACGAGCAGTACTTC. This translates into CASSQASTGIYEQYF.

This clonotype appeared many times. The V gene is TRBV11-2, the J gene TRBJ2-3; no clear D gene. Germline CDR1 reads SGHAT; CDR2 reads FQNNGV. This CDR3 has 13 amino acids. V was shortened by 2 bases and J by 6 bases, with 9 bases between the two germline ends. The CDR3 DNA is TGTGCCAGCAGCTTACTGTACGGCGATACGCAGTATTTT. Its translation is CASSLLYGDTQYF. The variable domain in full, with the rest retrieved from reference TRBV11-2 and TRBJ2-3, is EAGVAQSPRYKIIEKRQSVAFWCNPISGHATLYWYQQILGQGPKLLIQFQNNGVVDDSQLPKDRFSAERLKGVDSTLKIQPAKLEDSAVYLCASSLLYGDTQYFGPGTRLTVL.

In its sample, this clonotype was seen many times. The chain combines TRBV6-1 with TRBJ2-1; 8 bases are a match to TRBD2. This CDR3 spans 14 amino acids. The J segment lost 4 bases and the V segment lost 6 bases, leaving 5 bases of the junction unmatched. The germline CDR1 and CDR2 sequences are MNHNS and SASEGT. CDR3 bases: TGTGCCAGCAGACGGGAGGGCCCTTACAATGAGCAGTTCTTC. It codes for CASRREGPYNEQFF.

This chain links TRBV6-1 with TRBJ2-7; 7 bases fit TRBD1. Trimming removed 5 bases from V and 5 bases from J; junction bases left unmatched: 9. The CDR3 has 14 residues. Germline V gene lookup returns CDR1 MNHNS and CDR2 SASEGT. The CDR3 loop reads CASSQTGKSNEQYF. The CDR3 coding sequence is TGTGCCAGCAGTCAGACAGGGAAATCCAACGAGCAGTACTTC.